This TCR beta chain originates from a study of blood T cell repertoires in COVID-19. Sequencing used immunoSEQ multiplex PCR; TCRdb keeps in-frame clones, though not all of them. The data show 43,000 or so clones, around 82% seen once. The V end lost 6 bases, the J end lost 3 bases, and 12 bases lay between the germline ends. In germline, CDR1 is MNHEY, CDR2 SMNVEV (reference sequence). This CDR3 spans 13 amino acids. Sequences were obtained from peripheral blood. This TCR derives from a woman of 80 years or more with acute or convalescent COVID-19. The rearrangement joins TRBV27 to TRBJ2-7, with D uncertain. The CDR3 protein is CASSRHLSYEQYF. CDR3 bases: TGTGCCAGCAGCCGACACTTGAGCTACGAGCAGTACTTC.